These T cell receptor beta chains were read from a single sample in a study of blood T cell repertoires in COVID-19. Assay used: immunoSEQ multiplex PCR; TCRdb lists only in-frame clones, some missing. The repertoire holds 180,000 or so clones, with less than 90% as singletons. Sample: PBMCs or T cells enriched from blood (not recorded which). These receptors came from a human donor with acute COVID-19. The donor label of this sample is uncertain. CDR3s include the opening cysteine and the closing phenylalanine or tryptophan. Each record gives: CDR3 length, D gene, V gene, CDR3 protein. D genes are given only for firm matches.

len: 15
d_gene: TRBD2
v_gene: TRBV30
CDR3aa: CAWSWTSGGYNEQFF

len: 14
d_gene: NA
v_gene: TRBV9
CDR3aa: CASSVEPGFPTIYF

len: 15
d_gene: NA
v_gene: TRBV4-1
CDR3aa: CASSQGAEMNTEAFF

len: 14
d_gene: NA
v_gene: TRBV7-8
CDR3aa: CASSLRRSTDTQYF

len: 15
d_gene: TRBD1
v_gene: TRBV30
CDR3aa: CAWRRPGTGAREQYF

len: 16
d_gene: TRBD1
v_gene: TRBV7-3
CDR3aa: CASSLGTPGQGYEQYF

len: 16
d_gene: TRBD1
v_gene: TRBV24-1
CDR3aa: CATSGTGETSYTEAFF

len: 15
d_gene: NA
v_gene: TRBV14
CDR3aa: CASSQGLGGQETQYF

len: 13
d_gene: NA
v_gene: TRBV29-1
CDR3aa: CSVEGQGGYEQYF

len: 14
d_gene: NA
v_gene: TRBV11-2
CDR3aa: CASSSLQGEETQYF

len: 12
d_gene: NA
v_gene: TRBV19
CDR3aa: CASSNEDNEQFF

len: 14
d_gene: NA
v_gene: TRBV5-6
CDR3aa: CASSLGGGGYGYTF

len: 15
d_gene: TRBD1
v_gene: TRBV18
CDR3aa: CASSRDRGRDTEAFF

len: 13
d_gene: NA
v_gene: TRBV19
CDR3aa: CASRGRADSPLHF

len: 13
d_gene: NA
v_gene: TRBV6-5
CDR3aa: CASGRDNSYEQYF

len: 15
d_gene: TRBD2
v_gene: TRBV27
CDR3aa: CASSLFGGNTYEQYF

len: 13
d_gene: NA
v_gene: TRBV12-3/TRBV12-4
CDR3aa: CASSLGAGNTIYF

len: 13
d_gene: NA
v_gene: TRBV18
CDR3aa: CASSPGGAGELFF

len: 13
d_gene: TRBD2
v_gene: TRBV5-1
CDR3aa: CASSQGLRNEQFF

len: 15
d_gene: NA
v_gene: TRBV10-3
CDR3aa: CAISEAGNDNQPQHF

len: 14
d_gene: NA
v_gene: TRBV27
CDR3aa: CASSLFGGDEKLFF

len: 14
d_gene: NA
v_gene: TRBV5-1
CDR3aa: CASSPPGLRTEAFF

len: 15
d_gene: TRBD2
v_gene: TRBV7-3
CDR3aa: CASSSLAGGPEEQFF

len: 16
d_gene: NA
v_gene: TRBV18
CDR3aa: CASSPSLLDNSYEQYF

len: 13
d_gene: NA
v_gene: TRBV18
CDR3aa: CASSPQGGNIQYF

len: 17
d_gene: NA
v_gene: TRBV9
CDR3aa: CASSVGEFEWGSYEQYF

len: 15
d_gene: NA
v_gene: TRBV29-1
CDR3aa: CSVEDGGFSTDTQYF

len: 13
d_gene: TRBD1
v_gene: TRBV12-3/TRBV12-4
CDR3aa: CASSLGTGQQAFF

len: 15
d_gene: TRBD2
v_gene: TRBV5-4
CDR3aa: CASSLSGTSGDTQYF

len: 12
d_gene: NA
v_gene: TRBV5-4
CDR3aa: CASNSNTGELFF

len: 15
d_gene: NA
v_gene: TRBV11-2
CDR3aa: CASSLRQKLVGEQYF

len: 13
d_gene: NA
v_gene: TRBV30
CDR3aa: CAWSGSGWTEAFF

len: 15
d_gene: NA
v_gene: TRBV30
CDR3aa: CAWSVLGTGSYEQYF

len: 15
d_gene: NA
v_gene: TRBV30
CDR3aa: CAWSPGGRPTGELFF

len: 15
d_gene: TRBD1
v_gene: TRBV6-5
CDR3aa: CASSSWTGGATEAFF

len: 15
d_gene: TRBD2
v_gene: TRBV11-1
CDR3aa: CASSSRRGGGDTQYF

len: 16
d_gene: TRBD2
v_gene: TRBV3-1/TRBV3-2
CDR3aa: CASSRPTSGGTGELFF

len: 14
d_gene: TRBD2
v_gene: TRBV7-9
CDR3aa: CASSFGLAVYEQYF

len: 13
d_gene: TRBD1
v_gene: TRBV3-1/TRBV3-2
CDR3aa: CASSQTGPETQYF

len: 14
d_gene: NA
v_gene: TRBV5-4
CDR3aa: CASREQGRDTEAFF

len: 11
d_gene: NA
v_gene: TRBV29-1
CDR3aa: CSVGPDSPLHF

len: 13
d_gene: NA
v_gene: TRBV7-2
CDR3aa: CASSLPSGTEAFF

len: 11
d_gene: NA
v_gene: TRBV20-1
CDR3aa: CSASLLYGYTF

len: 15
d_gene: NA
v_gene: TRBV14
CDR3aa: CASSQSYSYNSPLHF

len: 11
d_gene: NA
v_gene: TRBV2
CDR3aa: CARERDRKLFF

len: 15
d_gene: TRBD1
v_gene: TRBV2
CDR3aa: CASSAGQGGWETQYF